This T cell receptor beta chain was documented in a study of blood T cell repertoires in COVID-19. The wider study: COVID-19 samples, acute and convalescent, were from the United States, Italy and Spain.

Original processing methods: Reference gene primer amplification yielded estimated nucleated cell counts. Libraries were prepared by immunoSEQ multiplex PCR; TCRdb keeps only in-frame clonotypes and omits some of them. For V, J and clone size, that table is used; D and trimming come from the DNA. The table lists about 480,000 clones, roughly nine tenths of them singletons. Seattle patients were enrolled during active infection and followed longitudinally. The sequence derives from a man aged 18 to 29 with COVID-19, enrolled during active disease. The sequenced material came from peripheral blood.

CDR3 loop: CASSLYGQGDNSPLHF. CDR3 nucleotide sequence: TGTGCCAGCAGCTTATATGGACAGGGGGATAATTCACCCCTCCACTTT. This chain links TRBV7-9 with TRBJ1-6; 10 bases are a match to TRBD1. CDR3 length: 16 residues. Per the germline V gene, CDR1 is SEHNR and CDR2 is FQNEAQ (reference sequence). The ends lost 2 bases at V and 5 bases at J; junction bases unmatched: 3.